This record covers a single TCR beta chain. This clone was counted at least ten times. It has no known antigen specificity. The sample holds no much larger clone one base away, and base qualities are not on file. CDR1 and CDR2 were assigned from the germline V gene as SGHAT and FQNNGV. V and J are truncated by 1 base and 6 bases respectively, leaving an intervening sequence of 21 bases. The CDR3 holds 18 amino acids from the cysteine to the phenylalanine. Only the CDR3 part of the read is kept: 54 bases, read in frame from the first base. The sample belongs to a study of metastatic and nonmetastatic thyroid tumors (dated by TCRdb to between 2020 and 2021). Concerning the study at large: The researchers compared repertoires between peripheral blood samples and tumor or nodule tissue samples from patients with malignant or benign thyroid disease. General findings and caveats noted by the study authors: In both blood and tumor samples, malignant tumors were reported to have significantly higher TCR beta diversity than benign nodules.

Before undergoing thyroid surgery, none of the patients had been given any kind of treatment. The study retrospectively analysed patient clinical samples collected from about 2012 to 2019 using T-cell receptor beta sequencing. The library was prepared using PCR. TCRdb lists the instrument as Illumina HiSeq 4000. High-throughput sequencing was used to profile the TCR beta-chain CDR3 region of every patient. Concerning the study's data processing: CDR3 differences across clinicopathological groups were used to build a classifier for discriminating distant-metastatic papillary thyroid cancer patients. To measure repertoire diversity the researchers used the Shannon index, while the Morisita-Horn index served to gauge how similar the tumor and blood repertoires were. TCRdb handled the public reads itself, with Q25 trimming in fastp and clone calling in MiXCR, and kept productive beta chains. Here the V and J calls rest on TCRdb's processing, not on the authors' analysis. In this sample the table shows roughly 75,000 clones, around 12% of which occur a single time. The ten largest clones capture around 9% of the sample.

This sequence was found in a female donor with papillary thyroid cancer or a benign thyroid nodule (not recorded which). Some clones in this sample may be carry-over from other donors' samples. What was sequenced was tumor tissue. The receptor chain draws on TRBV11-2 and TRBJ2-2; the best D guess is TRBD1, with 6 bases matching. The CDR3 protein: CASSLGGTGSEVSGELFF. The sequenced DNA is TGTGCCAGCAGCTTAGGGGGTACAGGGAGTGAGGTGTCCGGGGAGCTGTTTTTT.